A single sample gave rise to the 5 T cell receptor beta chains below, sequenced in a study of T-cell memory formation after mild COVID-19. TCRdb reanalysed the 5' RACE reads using MiXCR and keeps one entry per CDR3 protein. Among some 600,000 distinct CDR3 sequences listed, approximately 15% were seen once. The sequenced sample consisted of PBMCs or a T cell subset sorted from them (not recorded which). The receptors were sampled from an adult woman who had mild COVID-19 (a few samples of this study predate the infection). Cell type and time point are not known.

The chain joins TRBV7-9 to TRBJ2-1; 12 nucleotides line up with TRBD2. Trimming at V came to 4 bases and at J to 6 bases, leaving 10 bases not matched to a gene. Germline CDR1 and CDR2: SEHNR and FQNEAQ (reference sequence). The CDR3 is 17 residues long. The CDR3 DNA reads TGTGCCAGCAGCTCCTTGGTCGGACTAGCGGGGTTCAATGAGCAGTTCTTC. This encodes CASSSLVGLAGFNEQFF.

This clonotype was detected many times. The CDR3 sequence is CASSSPLGRDRAYNEQYF. CDR3 coding DNA: TGTGCCAGCAGTTCCCCTCTAGGACGGGACAGGGCTTACAACGAGCAGTACTTC. V gene TRBV12-3 or TRBV12-4 combines with J gene TRBJ2-7; 9 bases are a match to TRBD1. With V trimmed by 4 bases and J by 5 bases, 18 bases remained unmatched. The CDR3 runs to 18 residues.

This clonotype has more than one count but fewer than ten. The chain links TRBV4-1 to TRBJ1-2; no clear D gene. Per the germline V gene, CDR1 is MGHRA and CDR2 is YSYEKL. The V gene lost 2 bases and the J gene lost 5 bases, with 12 bases spanning the gap. The CDR3 spans 14 residues. The CDR3 sequence is CASSQPGVLYGYTF. The CDR3 DNA reads TGCGCCAGCAGCCAACCCGGAGTGTTATATGGCTACACCTTC.

The chain couples TRBV6-2 or TRBV6-3 to TRBJ2-3; weak D call: TRBD2 (6 bases). V dropped 10 bases and J dropped 1 base, with 9 bases sitting between them. The CDR3 is 12 amino acids. The germline V gene encodes CDR1 MNHEY and CDR2 SVGEGT. This chain's CDR3 is CATGDRTDTQYF. CDR3 coding DNA: TGTGCCACGGGGGACCGCACAGATACGCAGTATTTT.

This clonotype was seen only a few times. This chain connects TRBV5-6 to TRBJ2-3; D call uncertain. Between the trimmed V and J ends, which lost 6 bases and 4 bases, there was a span of 21 bases. This CDR3 comprises 16 residues. Germline V lookup: CDR1 SGHDT, CDR2 YYEEEE. CDR3 nucleotides: TGTGCCAGCACCCCATGGGCCTACTCCTTCTCAGATACGCAGTATTTT. It is translated as CASTPWAYSFSDTQYF.